The 30 T cell receptor beta chains in this list originate from one sample, sequenced in a study of blood T cell repertoires in COVID-19. The table came from immunoSEQ multiplex PCR; TCRdb's copy has only in-frame clones and leaves some out. The data contain about 12,000 clones, around 90% of them seen just once; the ten biggest clones take up roughly 31%. The specimen was peripheral blood. Receptor source: a woman in her seventies with active COVID-19.

In this sample, this clone turned up a few times. The V gene is TRBV9, the J gene TRBJ2-7; perhaps TRBD2 as D (6 bases). Trimming left V 3 bases short and J 6 bases short, with 10 bases between. The CDR3 extends over 12 amino acids. Germline V lookup: CDR1 SGDLS, CDR2 YYNGEE. The CDR3 loop is CASSAEGSEQYF. CDR3 nucleotides: TGTGCCAGCAGCGCGGAGGGTTCCGAGCAGTACTTC.

The chain carries TRBV7-6 and TRBJ2-3; TRBD2 matches 9 bases. CDR3 length equals 18 residues. The junction had 11 bases not matched to a gene; V was cut back by 1 base and J by 3 bases. Germline V CDR1 and CDR2: SGHVS, FNYEAQ. The chain's CDR3 is CASSLEASGAIGTDTQYF. CDR3 in DNA: TGTGCCAGCAGCTTAGAGGCTAGCGGGGCCATTGGTACAGATACGCAGTATTTT.

The genes are TRBV14 and TRBJ2-6; the match to TRBD2 covers 8 bases. The CDR3 has 19 residues. V gave up 0 bases and J gave up 1 base; unmatched junction bases: 8. Germline V gene lookup returns CDR1 SGHDN and CDR2 FVKESK. Written as DNA, the CDR3 is TGTGCCAGCAGCCAAGAAACTCCGGGACTAGGATCTGGGGCCAACGTCCTGACTTTC. It encodes CASSQETPGLGSGANVLTF.

The chain is built from TRBV7-2 and TRBJ2-7; 7 nucleotides match TRBD2. The CDR3 spans 16 residues. Germline CDR1 reads SGHTA; CDR2 reads FQGNSA. Unmatched junction bases numbered 7, after V lost 0 bases and J lost 2 bases. CDR3 sequence (DNA): TGTGCCAGCAGCTTAGCAGGCTCGGGAGGTCCCTACGAGCAGTACTTC. This translates into CASSLAGSGGPYEQYF.

The V gene is TRBV3-1 (or the pseudogene TRBV3-2), the J gene TRBJ2-5, with 13 bases matching TRBD2. The CDR3 contains 16 residues. The germline V gene has CDR1 LGHDT and CDR2 YNNKEL (reference sequence). Losses at the gene ends were 4 bases for V and 1 base for J; bases not matched to a gene: 3. CDR3 protein: CASSLRTSGSQETQYF. The CDR3, as DNA: TGTGCCAGCAGCCTCCGGACTAGCGGGAGCCAAGAGACCCAGTACTTC.

V gene TRBV5-1 combines with J gene TRBJ2-1; TRBD2 is a possible D gene (5 bases). Germline V gene lookup returns CDR1 SGHRS and CDR2 YFSETQ. CDR3 size: 14 residues. V was shortened by 6 bases and J by 8 bases, with 18 bases between the two germline ends. CDR3 nucleotides: TGCGCCAGCAACCCGGGGTCGCCCGGCGATGAGCAGTTCTTC. Its translation: CASNPGSPGDEQFF.

This clone was seen a handful of times. The J gene is TRBJ1-2, the V gene TRBV7-9; 7 bases agree with TRBD1. The CDR3 covers 13 residues. V lost 5 bases, J lost 4 bases, and 4 bases stayed unmatched. The germline CDR1 and CDR2 sequences are SEHNR and FQNEAQ (reference sequence). The CDR3 loop reads CASSRDRVYGYTF. The CDR3 region has the DNA TGTGCCAGCAGCCGCGACAGGGTCTATGGCTACACCTTC.

The chain has TRBV11-3 and TRBJ2-1, with 8 bases matching TRBD1. The V and J ends lost 5 bases and 3 bases, in that order; junction bases with no gene match: 12. The CDR3 extends over 17 amino acids. Looked up from germline, CDR1 is SGHNT and CDR2 is YENEEA. CDR3 sequence reads: CASSTTPGTGNYNEQFF. The CDR3 bases are TGTGCCAGCAGCACCACCCCCGGGACAGGAAACTACAATGAGCAGTTCTTC.

This clone was found once. The V gene is TRBV9, the J gene TRBJ2-1; 7 nucleotides align to TRBD1. Germline CDR1 reads SGDLS; CDR2 reads YYNGEE. This CDR3 comprises 15 residues. J was trimmed by 0 bases and V by 2 bases; bases with no gene match: 2. In DNA form, the CDR3 reads TGTGCCAGCAGCGTGGGGACAGCCTCCTACAATGAGCAGTTCTTC. Protein product: CASSVGTASYNEQFF.

V gene TRBV19 combines with J gene TRBJ1-5, with 7 bases aligning to TRBD1. This CDR3 is built from 15 residues. Trimming took 4 bases from V and 1 from J; bases not matched to a gene: 4. The germline V gene has CDR1 LNHDA and CDR2 SQIVND (reference sequence). CDR3 sequence reads: CASSTTTGSNQPQHF. The CDR3 DNA reads as TGTGCCAGTAGTACCACGACAGGGAGCAATCAGCCCCAGCATTTT.

The table lists this clone with a count of one. The gene calls are TRBV5-1 and TRBJ2-1; 7 bases are a match to TRBD2. Germline assignment: CDR1 SGHRS and CDR2 YFSETQ. Trimming cost V 10 bases and J 10 bases; bases outside gene matches: 23. CDR3 length: 16 amino acids. This CDR3 is CAAGSGNGGSGGEQFF. The CDR3 DNA follows: TGCGCCGCAGGATCGGGCAATGGCGGGAGTGGAGGGGAGCAGTTCTTC.

V usage is TRBV19 and J usage is TRBJ2-1, with D tentatively TRBD1 (6 bases). V lost 1 base, J lost 9 bases, and 10 bases lay in between. CDR1 is LNHDA, CDR2 SQIVND, per germline (reference sequence). The CDR3 spans 13 residues. The CDR3 bases are TGTGCCAGTAGTATAGTACAGGGTCCTGAGCAGTTCTTC. This translates into CASSIVQGPEQFF.

The CDR3 bases are TGCAGCGTTGAAGTGGGGACTAGCGGCTCCTACAATGAGCAGTTCTTC. It encodes CSVEVGTSGSYNEQFF. The chain recombines TRBV29-1 with TRBJ2-1, with 11 bases lining up with TRBD2. CDR3 length: 16 amino acids. V trimming: 1 base; J trimming: 0 bases; junction bases outside the gene matches: 2. Germline CDR1 is SQVTM and CDR2 is ANQGSEA.

The gene calls are TRBV5-1 and TRBJ2-1; 9 bases are shared with TRBD2. The CDR3 has 15 amino acids. The V gene's germline CDR1 is SGHRS and CDR2 YFSETQ. The V and J ends lost 7 bases and 7 bases, in that order; junction bases with no gene match: 12. As DNA, the CDR3 is TGCGCCAGCGCTCGTGATGCGGGAGGGGAGAATGAGCAGTTCTTC. It specifies CASARDAGGENEQFF. Full variable domain (remainder filled in from reference TRBV5-1 and TRBJ2-1): KAGVTQTPRYLIKTRGQQVTLSCSPISGHRSVSWYQQTPGQGLQFLFEYFSETQRNKGNFPGRFSGRQFSNSRSEMNVSTLELGDSALYLCASARDAGGENEQFFGPGTRLTVL.

V usage is TRBV28 and J usage is TRBJ1-2; D is unresolved. The V end lost 3 bases, the J end lost 2 bases, and 7 bases lay between the germline ends. Per germline, CDR1 MDHEN and CDR2 SYDVKM. The CDR3 runs 13 residues. DNA of the CDR3: TGTGCCAGCAGTTTGCCGGAGAACTATGGCTACACCTTC. This gives the protein CASSLPENYGYTF.

This chain uses TRBV4-3 with TRBJ1-5, with no clear D. Germline CDR1 is LGHNA and CDR2 is YSLEER. Trimming stripped 0 bases from V and 4 bases from J, with 10 bases between. CDR3 length: 15 residues. The CDR3 DNA sequence: TGCGCCAGCAGCCAAGATATAACGGGGAATCAGCCCCAGCATTTT. Encoded protein: CASSQDITGNQPQHF.

The rearrangement uses TRBV9 and TRBJ2-1, with D possibly TRBD2 on 5 matching bases. Germline-derived CDR1 and CDR2 are SGDLS and YYNGEE. The CDR3 has 13 residues. Between the trimmed V and J ends, which lost 0 bases and 9 bases, there was a span of 10 bases. The CDR3 coding sequence is TGTGCCAGCAGCGTAGGAGGGCTAAGTGAGCAGTTCTTC. Translation: CASSVGGLSEQFF.

This chain links TRBV27 with TRBJ2-1, with TRBD2 matching over 8 bases. The germline gives CDR1 MNHEY, CDR2 SMNVEV (reference sequence). CDR3 size: 15 residues. Trimming at V came to 5 bases and at J to 8 bases, leaving 11 bases not matched to a gene. The DNA for the CDR3 is TGTGCCAGCAGTCGACCCGGGACTAGGGGATATGAGCAGTTCTTC. Its translation is CASSRPGTRGYEQFF.

The V gene is TRBV5-4, the J gene TRBJ2-7, with TRBD1 matching over 7 bases. Germline-derived CDR1 and CDR2 are SGHNT and YYREEE (reference sequence). The V segment lost 3 bases and the J segment 1 base; nucleotides outside the gene matches: 10. This CDR3 has 16 amino acids. The CDR3 coding sequence is TGTGCCAGCAGCTCCCCAACAGGGGCGACTTCCTACGAGCAGTACTTC. Translated: CASSSPTGATSYEQYF.

The chain uses TRBV9 and TRBJ2-1; TRBD2 is a possible D gene (6 bases). The CDR3 is 18 amino acids. In germline, CDR1 is SGDLS, CDR2 YYNGEE. V was pared by 4 bases and J by 0 bases, with 20 bases between. CDR3 sequence reads: CASSPRLGTPSSYNEQFF. The CDR3 nucleotides are TGTGCCAGCAGCCCTAGACTTGGGACTCCGAGCTCCTACAATGAGCAGTTCTTC.

The chain links TRBV7-2 to TRBJ1-4; 7 bases agree with TRBD1. This CDR3 comprises 16 residues. After removal of 5 bases from V and 5 bases from J, the junction contained 11 bases not matched to a gene. CDR1 and CDR2 (germline): SGHTA, FQGNSA. The CDR3 reads CASSLVPGQLNEKLFF. The DNA of the CDR3 is TGTGCCAGCAGCCTGGTACCGGGACAGCTGAATGAAAAACTGTTTTTT.

The chain joins TRBV5-1 to TRBJ1-1; tentatively, D is TRBD1 (6 bases). Germline V gene sequence: CDR1 SGHRS, CDR2 YFSETQ. V gave up 2 bases and J gave up 1 base, with 18 bases separating them. This CDR3 has 17 amino acids. In nucleotides, the CDR3 is TGCGCCAGCAGCTTTGGCGGCCTTAGCAGGGGGAACACTGAAGCTTTCTTT. Its protein product is CASSFGGLSRGNTEAFF.

V gene TRBV6-2 or TRBV6-3 combines with J gene TRBJ2-5; D possibly corresponds to TRBD2 (6 bases). The CDR3 runs 13 residues. Trimming removed 2 bases at V and 5 bases at J, with 9 bases between. CDR1 is MNHEY and CDR2 is SVGEGT in the germline V gene. CDR3 nucleotide sequence: TGTGCCAGCAGTTACCGGCGGGACGAGACCCAGTACTTC. Translation gives CASSYRRDETQYF.

The V and J genes are TRBV24-1 and TRBJ2-3; a weak D match, TRBD1 (6 bases). Trimming left V 4 bases short and J 0 bases short, with 13 bases between. The CDR3 is 16 amino acids. Germline loops: CDR1 KGHDR, CDR2 SFDVKD. As DNA, the CDR3 is TGTGCCACCAGTGACGCGGACAGTCCTAGCACAGATACGCAGTATTTT. Amino acid sequence: CATSDADSPSTDTQYF.

The chain has TRBV2 and TRBJ2-3; 9 bases fit TRBD1. V lost 0 bases, J lost 4 bases, and 5 bases stayed unmatched. The CDR3 sequence is 16 residues long. Germline CDR1 reads SNHLY; CDR2 reads FYNNEI. This CDR3 reads CASSEARDRVSDTQYF. DNA for the CDR3: TGTGCCAGCAGTGAAGCCCGGGACAGGGTATCAGATACGCAGTATTTT.

V is TRBV6-1 and J is TRBJ1-5, with unresolved D. The V gene lost 1 base and the J gene lost 0 bases, with 10 bases spanning the gap. The CDR3 is 16 amino acids. Germline V gene sequence: CDR1 MNHNS, CDR2 SASEGT. The CDR3 coding sequence is TGTGCCAGCAGTGAAGTCGCAGGTAATAGCAATCAGCCCCAGCATTTT. The encoded protein is CASSEVAGNSNQPQHF.

This rearrangement joins TRBV28 to TRBJ1-4, with TRBD1 matching over 10 bases. V lost 5 bases to trimming and J lost 6 bases; unmatched junction nucleotides: 6. The CDR3 covers 15 residues. Germline V gives CDR1 MDHEN, CDR2 SYDVKM. The CDR3 DNA is TGTGCCAGCAGTGGCCGTGGGACAGGGGATGAAAAACTGTTTTTT. Translation gives CASSGRGTGDEKLFF.

The chain has TRBV4-3 and TRBJ2-5; 9 positions match TRBD1. Losses at the gene ends were 1 base for V and 0 bases for J; bases not matched to a gene: 12. The CDR3 loop spans 19 amino acids. Germline V gene data show CDR1 as LGHNA and CDR2 as YSLEER. CDR3 sequence reads: CASSQGDRGGNPYQETQYF. The CDR3 bases are TGCGCCAGCAGCCAAGGTGACAGGGGGGGTAACCCGTACCAAGAGACCCAGTACTTC.

The chain couples TRBV7-9 to TRBJ2-2; maybe TRBD1 (7 bases). CDR1 is SEHNR and CDR2 is FQNEAQ in the germline V gene (reference sequence). Trimming removed 5 bases from V and 1 base from J, with 14 bases in between. This CDR3 is built from 16 residues. CDR3 sequence reads: CASSPGGTGNTGELFF. CDR3 nucleotide sequence: TGTGCCAGCAGCCCAGGGGGGACCGGGAACACCGGGGAGCTGTTTTTT.

This chain connects TRBV5-1 to TRBJ2-1; D is unclear. Trimming removed 3 bases at V and 8 bases at J, with 9 bases between. Germline-derived CDR1 and CDR2 are SGHRS and YFSETQ. This CDR3 comprises 12 residues. In DNA form, the CDR3 reads TGCGCCAGCAGCTATAACCAGGATGAGCAGTTCTTC. Translated: CASSYNQDEQFF.